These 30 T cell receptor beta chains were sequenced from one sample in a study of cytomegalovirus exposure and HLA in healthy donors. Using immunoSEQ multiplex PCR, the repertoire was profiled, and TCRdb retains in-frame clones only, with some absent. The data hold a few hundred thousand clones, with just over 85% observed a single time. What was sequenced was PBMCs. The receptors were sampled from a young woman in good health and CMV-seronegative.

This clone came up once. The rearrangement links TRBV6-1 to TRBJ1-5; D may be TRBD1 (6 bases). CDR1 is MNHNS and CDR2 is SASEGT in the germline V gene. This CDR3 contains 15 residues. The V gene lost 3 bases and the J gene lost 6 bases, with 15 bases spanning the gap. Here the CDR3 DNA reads TGTGCCAGCAGTGAGAACAGGGACGTAGGTCAGCCCCAGCATTTT. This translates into CASSENRDVGQPQHF.

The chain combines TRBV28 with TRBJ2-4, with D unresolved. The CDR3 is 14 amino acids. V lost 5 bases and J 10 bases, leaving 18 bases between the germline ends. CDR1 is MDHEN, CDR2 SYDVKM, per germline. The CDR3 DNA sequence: TGTGCCAGCAGTCCCGCTTCCTGGCCTTGGATTCAGTACTTC. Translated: CASSPASWPWIQYF.

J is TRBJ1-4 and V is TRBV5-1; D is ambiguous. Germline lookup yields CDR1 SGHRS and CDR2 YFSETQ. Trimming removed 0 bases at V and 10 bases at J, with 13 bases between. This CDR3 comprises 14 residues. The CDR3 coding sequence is TGCGCCAGCAGCTTGGATATGGCCTCGGGAAAACTGTTTTTT. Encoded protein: CASSLDMASGKLFF. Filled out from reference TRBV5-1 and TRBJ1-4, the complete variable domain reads KAGVTQTPRYLIKTRGQQVTLSCSPISGHRSVSWYQQTPGQGLQFLFEYFSETQRNKGNFPGRFSGRQFSNSRSEMNVSTLELGDSALYLCASSLDMASGKLFFGSGTQLSVL.

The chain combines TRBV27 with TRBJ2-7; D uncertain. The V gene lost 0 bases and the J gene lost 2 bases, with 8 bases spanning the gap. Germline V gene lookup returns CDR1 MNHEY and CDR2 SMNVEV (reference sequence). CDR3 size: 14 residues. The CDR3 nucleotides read TGTGCCAGCAGTTTATCAGAAAGCCCCTACGAGCAGTACTTC. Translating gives CASSLSESPYEQYF.

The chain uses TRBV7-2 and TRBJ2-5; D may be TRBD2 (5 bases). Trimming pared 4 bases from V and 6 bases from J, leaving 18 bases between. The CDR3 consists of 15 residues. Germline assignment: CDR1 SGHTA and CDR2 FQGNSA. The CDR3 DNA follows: TGTGCCAGCAGCTATGGTAGAGGGATGATGAAGACCCAGTACTTC. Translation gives CASSYGRGMMKTQYF.

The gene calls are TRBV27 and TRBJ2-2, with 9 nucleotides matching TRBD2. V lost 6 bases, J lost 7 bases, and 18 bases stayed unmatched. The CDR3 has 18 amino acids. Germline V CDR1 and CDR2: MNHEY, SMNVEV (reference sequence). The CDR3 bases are TGTGCCAGCAGCCCCCTAGGGGCGGGAGGGCCGACGGGCGGGGAGCTGTTTTTT. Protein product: CASSPLGAGGPTGGELFF.

The CDR3 here is CSVAGDGYTF. CDR3 nucleotide sequence: TGCAGCGTTGCAGGGGATGGCTACACCTTC. The chain uses TRBV29-1 and TRBJ1-2; D possibly corresponds to TRBD1 (6 bases). This CDR3 contains 10 residues. V lost 4 bases and J 6 bases, leaving 6 bases between the germline ends. Germline assignment: CDR1 SQVTM and CDR2 ANQGSEA.

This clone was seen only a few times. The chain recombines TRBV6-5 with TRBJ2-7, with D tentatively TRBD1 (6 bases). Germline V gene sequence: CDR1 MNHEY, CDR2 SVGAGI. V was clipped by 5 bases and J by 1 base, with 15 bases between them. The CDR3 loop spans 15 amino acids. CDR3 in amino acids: CASSRQAHESYEQYF. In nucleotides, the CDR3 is TGTGCCAGCAGTCGACAGGCACATGAGTCCTACGAGCAGTACTTC.

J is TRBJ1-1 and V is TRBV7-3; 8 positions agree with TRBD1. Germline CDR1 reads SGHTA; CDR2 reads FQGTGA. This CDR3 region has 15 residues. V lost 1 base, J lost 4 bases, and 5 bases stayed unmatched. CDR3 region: CASSLMAGGSTEAFF. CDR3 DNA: TGTGCCAGCAGCTTAATGGCAGGGGGCAGCACTGAAGCTTTCTTT.

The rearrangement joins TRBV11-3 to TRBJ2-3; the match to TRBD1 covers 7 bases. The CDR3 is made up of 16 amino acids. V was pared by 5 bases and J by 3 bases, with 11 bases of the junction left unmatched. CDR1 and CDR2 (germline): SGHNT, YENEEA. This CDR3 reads CASSLGDRVKTDTQYF. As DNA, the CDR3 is TGTGCCAGCAGCCTCGGGGACAGAGTAAAAACAGATACGCAGTATTTT.

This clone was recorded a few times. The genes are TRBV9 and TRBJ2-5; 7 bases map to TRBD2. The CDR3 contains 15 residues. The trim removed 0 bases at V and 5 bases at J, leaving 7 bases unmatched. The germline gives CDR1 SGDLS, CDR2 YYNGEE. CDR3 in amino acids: CASSVGAGAGETQYF. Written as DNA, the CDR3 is TGTGCCAGCAGCGTAGGGGCGGGAGCTGGGGAGACCCAGTACTTC.

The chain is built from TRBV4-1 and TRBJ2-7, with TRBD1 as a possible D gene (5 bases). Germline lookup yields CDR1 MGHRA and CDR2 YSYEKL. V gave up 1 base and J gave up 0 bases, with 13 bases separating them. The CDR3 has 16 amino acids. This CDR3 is CASSQGAGKSSYEQYF. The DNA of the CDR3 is TGCGCCAGCAGCCAAGGGGCAGGGAAGAGCTCCTACGAGCAGTACTTC.

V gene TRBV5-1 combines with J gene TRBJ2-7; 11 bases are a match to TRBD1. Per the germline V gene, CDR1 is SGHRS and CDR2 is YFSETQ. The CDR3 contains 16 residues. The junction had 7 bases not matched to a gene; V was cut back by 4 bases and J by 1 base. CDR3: CASSPWTGGKSYEQYF. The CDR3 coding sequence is TGCGCCAGCAGCCCCTGGACAGGGGGCAAGTCCTACGAGCAGTACTTC. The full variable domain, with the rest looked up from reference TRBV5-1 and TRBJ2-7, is KAGVTQTPRYLIKTRGQQVTLSCSPISGHRSVSWYQQTPGQGLQFLFEYFSETQRNKGNFPGRFSGRQFSNSRSEMNVSTLELGDSALYLCASSPWTGGKSYEQYFGPGTRLTVT.

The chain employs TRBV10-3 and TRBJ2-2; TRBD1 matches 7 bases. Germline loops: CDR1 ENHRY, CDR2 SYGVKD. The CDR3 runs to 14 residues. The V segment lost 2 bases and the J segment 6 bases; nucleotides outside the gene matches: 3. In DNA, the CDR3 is TGTGCCATCAGTGAGGGAACAGGGGCCGGGGAGCTGTTTTTT. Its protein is CAISEGTGAGELFF.

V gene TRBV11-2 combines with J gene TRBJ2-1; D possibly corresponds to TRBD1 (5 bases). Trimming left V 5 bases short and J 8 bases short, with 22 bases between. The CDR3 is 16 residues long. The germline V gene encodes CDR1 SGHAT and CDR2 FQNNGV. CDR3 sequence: CASSTGFGLQGDEQFF. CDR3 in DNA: TGTGCCAGCAGCACCGGATTCGGGTTACAAGGGGATGAGCAGTTCTTC.

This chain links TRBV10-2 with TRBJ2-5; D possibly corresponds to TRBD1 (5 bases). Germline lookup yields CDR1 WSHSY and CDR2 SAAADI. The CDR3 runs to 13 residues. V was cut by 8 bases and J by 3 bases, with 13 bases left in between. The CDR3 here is CASSIRGKETQYF. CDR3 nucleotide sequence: TGCGCCAGCTCCATAAGGGGTAAAGAGACCCAGTACTTC.

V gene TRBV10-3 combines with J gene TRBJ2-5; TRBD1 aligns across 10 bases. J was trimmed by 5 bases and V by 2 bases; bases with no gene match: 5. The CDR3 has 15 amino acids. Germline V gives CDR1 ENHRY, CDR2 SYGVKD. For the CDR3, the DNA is TGTGCCATCAGTGAGGAGACAGGGGGCTGGGAGACCCAGTACTTC. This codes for CAISEETGGWETQYF.

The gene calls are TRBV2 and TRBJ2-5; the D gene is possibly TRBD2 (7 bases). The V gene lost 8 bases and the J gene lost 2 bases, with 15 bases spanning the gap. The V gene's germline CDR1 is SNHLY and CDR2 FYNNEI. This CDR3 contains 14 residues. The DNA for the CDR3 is TGTGCCAGCTCGGGGAGGGGGTTACAAGAGACCCAGTACTTC. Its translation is CASSGRGLQETQYF.

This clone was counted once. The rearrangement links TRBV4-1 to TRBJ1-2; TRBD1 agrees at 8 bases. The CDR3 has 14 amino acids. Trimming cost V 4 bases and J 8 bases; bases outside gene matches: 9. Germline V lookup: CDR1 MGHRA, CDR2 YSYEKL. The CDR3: CASSLDRVSWGYTF. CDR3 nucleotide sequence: TGCGCCAGCAGCCTGGACAGGGTTTCATGGGGCTACACCTTC.

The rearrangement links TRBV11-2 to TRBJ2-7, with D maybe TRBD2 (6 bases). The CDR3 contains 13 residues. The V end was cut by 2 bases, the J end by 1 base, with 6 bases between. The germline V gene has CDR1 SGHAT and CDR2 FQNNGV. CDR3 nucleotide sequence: TGTGCCAGCAGCTTAAGCGGGTCCTACGAGCAGTACTTC. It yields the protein CASSLSGSYEQYF.

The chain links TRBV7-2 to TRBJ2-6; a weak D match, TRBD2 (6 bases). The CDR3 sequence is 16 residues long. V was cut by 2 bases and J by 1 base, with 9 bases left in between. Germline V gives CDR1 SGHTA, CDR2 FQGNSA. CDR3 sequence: CASSLTAGSGANVLTF. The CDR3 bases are TGTGCCAGCAGCTTAACCGCGGGATCTGGGGCCAACGTCCTGACTTTC.

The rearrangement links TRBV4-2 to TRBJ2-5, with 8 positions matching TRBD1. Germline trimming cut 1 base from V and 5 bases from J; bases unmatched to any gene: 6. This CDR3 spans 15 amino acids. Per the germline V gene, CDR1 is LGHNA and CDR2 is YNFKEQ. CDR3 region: CASSQGQGARETQYF. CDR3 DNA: TGTGCCAGCAGCCAAGGCCAGGGGGCTCGGGAGACCCAGTACTTC.

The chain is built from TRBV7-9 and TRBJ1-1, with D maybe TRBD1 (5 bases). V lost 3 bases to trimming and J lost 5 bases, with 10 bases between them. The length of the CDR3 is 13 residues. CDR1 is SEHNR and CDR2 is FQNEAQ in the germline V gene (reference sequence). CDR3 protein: CASSLGGSTEAFF. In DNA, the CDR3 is TGTGCCAGCAGCTTGGGGGGGAGTACTGAAGCTTTCTTT.

This CDR3 reads CASSLPPGRGSYNEQFF. Here the CDR3 DNA reads TGTGCCAGCAGCCTCCCACCCGGTCGGGGCTCCTACAATGAGCAGTTCTTC. This sequence joins TRBV11-1 and TRBJ2-1, with a possible D match to TRBD2 (5 bases). This CDR3 is 17 amino acids long. CDR1 is SGHAT and CDR2 is FQDESV in the germline V gene (reference sequence). Trimming removed 5 bases at V and 0 bases at J, with 17 bases between.

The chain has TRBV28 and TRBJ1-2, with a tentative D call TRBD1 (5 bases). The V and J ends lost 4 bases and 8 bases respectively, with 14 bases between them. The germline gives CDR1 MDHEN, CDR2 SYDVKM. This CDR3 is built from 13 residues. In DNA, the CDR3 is TGTGCCAGCAGTTATAGGGGATTCGGAGGCTACACCTTC. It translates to CASSYRGFGGYTF.

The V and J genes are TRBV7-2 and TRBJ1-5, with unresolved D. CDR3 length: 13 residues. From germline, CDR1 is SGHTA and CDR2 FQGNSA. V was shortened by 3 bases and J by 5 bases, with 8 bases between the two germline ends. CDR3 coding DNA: TGTGCCAGCAGCTTTTACAAAGATCAGCCCCAGCATTTT. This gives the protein CASSFYKDQPQHF.

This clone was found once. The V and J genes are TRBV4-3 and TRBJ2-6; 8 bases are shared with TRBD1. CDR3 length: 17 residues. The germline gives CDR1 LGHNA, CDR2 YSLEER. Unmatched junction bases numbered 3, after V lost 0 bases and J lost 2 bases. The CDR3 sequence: CASSQDVQGAGANVLTF. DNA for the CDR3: TGCGCCAGCAGCCAAGATGTACAGGGGGCTGGGGCCAACGTCCTGACTTTC.

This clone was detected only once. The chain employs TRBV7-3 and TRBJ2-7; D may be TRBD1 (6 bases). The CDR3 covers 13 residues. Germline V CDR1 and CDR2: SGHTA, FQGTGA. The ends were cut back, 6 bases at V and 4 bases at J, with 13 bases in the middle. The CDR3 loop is CASSPQQGYEQYF. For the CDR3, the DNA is TGTGCCAGCAGTCCTCAACAGGGTTACGAGCAGTACTTC.

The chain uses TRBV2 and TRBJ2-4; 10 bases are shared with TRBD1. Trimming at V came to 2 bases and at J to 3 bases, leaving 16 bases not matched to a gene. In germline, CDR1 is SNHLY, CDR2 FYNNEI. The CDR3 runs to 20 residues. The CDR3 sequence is CASSELGGQGGSLSKNIQYF. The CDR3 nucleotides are TGTGCCAGCAGTGAATTGGGTGGACAGGGGGGTAGTCTAAGCAAAAACATTCAGTACTTC.

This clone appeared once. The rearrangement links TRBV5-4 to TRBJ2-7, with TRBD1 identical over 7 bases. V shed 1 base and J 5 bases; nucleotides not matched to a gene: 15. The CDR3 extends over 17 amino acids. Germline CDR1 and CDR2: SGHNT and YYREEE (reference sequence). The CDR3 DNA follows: TGTGCCAGCAGCTTGCGCGTATCGTCAGGGGGTCGCGACGAGCAGTACTTC. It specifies CASSLRVSSGGRDEQYF.